Below are 9 T cell receptor beta chains sequenced from a single sample in a study of T cells in Graves' hyperthyroidism and ophthalmopathy. Amplification targeted TCR beta CDR3 regions from RNA transcripts. TCR CDR3 regions were first amplified by RT-PCR with HTBI primers. MiXCR was run by TCRdb on the multiplex PCR reads, yielding one entry per CDR3 protein. This table holds about 580,000 distinct CDR3 sequences, approximately 15% found once. The sample taken for sequencing was blood. The receptors were sampled from a woman aged 25-40 years with Graves' hyperthyroidism that later progressed to Graves' ophthalmopathy.

This clonotype was counted many times. The chain joins TRBV18 to TRBJ1-1; the match to TRBD1 covers 7 bases. The CDR3 sequence is 15 residues long. The germline V gene encodes CDR1 KGHSH and CDR2 LQKENI. Unmatched junction bases numbered 6, after V lost 0 bases and J lost 5 bases. The CDR3 DNA reads TGTGCCAGCTCACCACCTTCTTCAGGGGGGACTGAAGCTTTCTTT. Protein product: CASSPPSSGGTEAFF.

The chain is built from TRBV27 and TRBJ2-1; D perhaps matches TRBD2 (6 bases). V lost 5 bases and J 7 bases, leaving 21 bases between the germline ends. This CDR3 is 16 amino acids long. Germline V lookup: CDR1 MNHEY, CDR2 SMNVEV (reference sequence). The CDR3 nucleotides are TGTGCCAGCAGTCCCCCGCGCGCGGGAACACTAAATGAGCAGTTCTTC. The encoded protein is CASSPPRAGTLNEQFF.

This clonotype was seen at least ten times. The rearrangement links TRBV24-1 to TRBJ2-1, with D unclear. Trimming pared 2 bases from V and 4 bases from J, leaving 11 bases between. The germline gives CDR1 KGHDR, CDR2 SFDVKD. The CDR3 runs 15 residues. The CDR3 sequence: CATSDSAGIYNEQFF. CDR3 bases: TGTGCCACCAGTGATTCGGCTGGGATTTACAATGAGCAGTTCTTC.

This clonotype was counted at least ten times. The chain uses TRBV5-1 and TRBJ1-2, with 8 bases that match TRBD1. Germline V gene lookup returns CDR1 SGHRS and CDR2 YFSETQ. Germline trimming cut 4 bases from V and 3 bases from J; bases unmatched to any gene: 11. The length of the CDR3 is 16 residues. The CDR3, as DNA: TGCGCCAGCAGCGAAGGGGCGCAGGGGGCTGACTATGGCTACACCTTC. It yields the protein CASSEGAQGADYGYTF. The variable domain in full, completed from reference TRBV5-1 and TRBJ1-2, reads KAGVTQTPRYLIKTRGQQVTLSCSPISGHRSVSWYQQTPGQGLQFLFEYFSETQRNKGNFPGRFSGRQFSNSRSEMNVSTLELGDSALYLCASSEGAQGADYGYTFGSGTRLTVV.

This clonotype was found a few times. The chain is built from TRBV6-1 and TRBJ2-1, with 11 positions matching TRBD2. The CDR3 is made up of 16 amino acids. Germline V lookup: CDR1 MNHNS, CDR2 SASEGT. The V gene end was trimmed by 7 bases and the J gene end by 0 bases; junction bases not matched to a gene: 5. The CDR3 sequence is CASTRLAGNSYNEQFF. The CDR3 bases are TGTGCCAGCACTAGACTAGCGGGAAACTCCTACAATGAGCAGTTCTTC.

This sequence joins TRBV9 and TRBJ1-1; D unresolved. The V end was cut by 1 base, the J end by 8 bases, with 12 bases between. This CDR3 comprises 13 residues. CDR1 and CDR2 (germline): SGDLS, YYNGEE. The chain's CDR3 is CASSVSNAGEAFF. The CDR3 nucleotides read TGTGCCAGCAGCGTAAGCAATGCGGGGGAAGCTTTCTTT.

This sequence joins TRBV25-1 and TRBJ1-5, with D hard to call. From germline, CDR1 is MGHDK and CDR2 SYGVNS. V dropped 4 bases and J dropped 4 bases, with 14 bases sitting between them. The CDR3 runs 15 residues. The CDR3 DNA reads as TGTGCCAGCAGTGCCCCGGGTCCGGGGAATCAGCCCCAGCATTTT. Translating it yields CASSAPGPGNQPQHF.

With respect to this clonotype: With a much larger clone just one base away, this may be a read error. The gene calls are TRBV5-1 and TRBJ1-1; no definite D call. The CDR3 consists of 14 residues. V gave up 4 bases and J gave up 1 base, with 11 bases separating them. Germline CDR1 SGHRS, CDR2 YFSETQ. This chain's CDR3 is CASSTSDSNTEAFF. The CDR3 DNA reads TGCGCCAGCAGCACTTCGGACTCGAACACTGAAGCTTTCTTT.

This clonotype appeared a few times. The chain has TRBV11-2 and TRBJ2-1; tentative D call: TRBD2 (5 bases). Germline V gene sequence: CDR1 SGHAT, CDR2 FQNNGV. The CDR3 runs 13 residues. V dropped 0 bases and J dropped 9 bases, with 9 bases sitting between them. CDR3 bases: TGTGCCAGCAGCTTAGATAGAAGCGGTGAGCAGTTCTTC. Translating it yields CASSLDRSGEQFF.